This T cell receptor (beta chain) was sequenced for a study of blood T cell repertoires in COVID-19. Across the whole study: The United States, Italy and Spain provided the acute and convalescent COVID-19 samples.

Study processing details: Amplification of reference gene primers was used by the study to estimate nucleated cell counts. Data came from immunoSEQ multiplex PCR; TCRdb stores just in-frame clones and leaves some out. V, J and clone size derive from that table, while D and trimming were established from the DNA sequence. Counted here are 75,000 to 90,000 clones, 70% to 90% occurring once; the ten biggest clones make up about an eighth. The CDR3 has 14 residues. J was trimmed by 14 bases and V by 6 bases; bases with no gene match: 9. Germline CDR1 is SNHLY and CDR2 is FYNNEI. Points on this clone: In the same sample, other DNA sequences code for this CDR3.

The V and J genes are TRBV2 and TRBJ2-1; TRBD2 aligns across 14 bases. The sequenced sample consisted of peripheral blood. The TCR originated in a human donor in a cohort sampled during active COVID-19. DNA of the CDR3: TGTGCCAGCAGACCGGGACTAGCGGGGGAGGGGGAGTTCTTC. This codes for CASRPGLAGEGEFF.